The present T cell receptor beta chain was sequenced within a study of shared clonotypes between healthy human individuals. Study context: Three men and two women, aged 18 to 49, were donors. Used for every donor were three CD4 naive, three CD4 memory, two CD8 naive and one CD8 memory plate.

Trimming pared 6 bases from V and 8 bases from J, leaving 20 bases between. This CDR3 has 16 residues. CDR1 is SGHAT and CDR2 is FQDESV in the germline V gene (reference sequence). Splitting the CD4+ cells yielded a CD45RA+ naive subset and a CD45RA-negative memory subset. Per the study methods: ImmunoSEQ yielded junction-only sequences lacking quality scores, so filtering differed. TCRdb's copy holds only in-frame clones and misses some; the assay was immunoSEQ multiplex PCR. The V and J calls and the clone size are those of that table, but D and trimming were determined from the DNA. Of just under 350,000 clones detected, more than 60% appear once; the ten largest clones hold under 11%.

The gene calls are TRBV11-1 and TRBJ1-6; maybe TRBD1 (6 bases). The source is a man in his thirties or forties in good health. The sequencing sample was made of memory CD4+ T cells sorted from blood. This sample's subset: CD45RA-negative fraction. CDR3 sequence: CASRRETGFLDSPLHF. As DNA, the CDR3 is TGTGCCAGCAGGAGAGAAACAGGGTTTCTGGATTCACCCCTCCACTTT.